This T cell receptor (beta chain) was found in a study of blood T cell repertoires in COVID-19. At the level of the study: Material from acute and convalescent COVID-19 was sourced from the United States, Italy and Spain. From T cells, B-cell-depleted T cells, or PBMCs came the material, which was cDNA or gDNA.

Produced via immunoSEQ multiplex PCR; TCRdb's table is partial and in-frame only. The profile shows about 170,000 clones, 88% of them singletons. V was pared by 4 bases and J by 2 bases, with 8 bases between. CDR3 length: 13 residues. The clonotype originates from a man aged 50-60 years who had recovered from COVID-19. V is TRBV12-3 or TRBV12-4 and J is TRBJ1-1; D gene unclear. Sequencing was done on a sample of peripheral blood. CDR3 coding DNA: TGTGCCAGCAGTTCCAGATATAACACTGAAGCTTTCTTT. This gives the protein CASSSRYNTEAFF.